This T cell receptor beta chain was captured by sequencing in a study of Ad26.COV2.S vaccination and SARS-CoV-2 variants. Study conclusions and caveats: Substantial breadth was reportedly displayed by spike-specific CD8+ and CD4+ T cell responses after vaccination. Estimates derived from TCR breadth and depth analyses may have underestimated total T cell responses.

Points on this clone: What it binds is unknown.

Germline V gives CDR1 SGHAT, CDR2 FQDESV (reference sequence). V was pared by 5 bases and J by 7 bases, with 8 bases between. The CDR3 extends over 11 amino acids. Produced via immunoSEQ multiplex PCR; TCRdb's table is partial and in-frame only. The data show around 350,000 clones, 92% seen once. The TCR originated in a human donor who had recovered from COVID-19. The V call is TRBV11-1, the J call TRBJ1-1, with unresolved D. Here the sequenced sample was peripheral blood, taken after recovery from COVID-19. The CDR3 here is CASSPRREAFF. CDR3 in DNA: TGTGCCAGCAGCCCCCGGCGTGAAGCTTTCTTT.